The sequence of this T cell receptor beta chain was determined in a study of T-cell reconstitution after alpha-beta-depleted transplantation in children. There are 13 residues in the CDR3. With V trimmed by 5 bases and J by 4 bases, 6 bases remained unmatched. Germline CDR1 reads GTSNPN; CDR2 reads SVGIG (reference sequence). With regard to this clonotype: Its cognate antigen is unknown.

Overall study findings and caveats: T-cell counts and diversity were attributed mostly to newly produced T cells one year after transplant. Approximately two months post-transplant, alpha-beta T cells reportedly originated from several hundred expanded graft clones. Some patients' high day-60 TCRbeta diversity was traced to surviving recipient T cells and thymic progenitors.

Unique molecular identifiers were used in preparing the TCRbeta library. TCRdb ran MiXCR on the PCR reads and lists one entry per CDR3 protein. The profile shows almost 600,000 distinct CDR3 sequences, approximately 30% of them singletons. J is TRBJ1-1 and V is TRBV30; 8 bases fit TRBD1. The source of this sequence is a boy younger than two with Wiskott-Aldrich syndrome, due to receive a stem cell transplant. Sequences were derived from PBMCs, sampled before TCRalphabeta/CD19-depleted stem cell transplant. In DNA, the CDR3 is TGTGCCTGGGGACAGGGTTTGACCACTGAAGCTTTCTTT. Protein sequence: CAWGQGLTTEAFF.